One sample yielded the 21 T cell receptor beta chains listed below, sequenced in a study of cytomegalovirus exposure and HLA in healthy donors. Researchers ran the PCR with 60 Vbeta and 13 Jbeta primers. The repertoire was sequenced with immunoSEQ multiplex PCR; TCRdb's copy has only in-frame clones and lacks some. The sample has 60,000 to 70,000 clones. The sequenced sample was PBMCs. These receptors originate from a boy between 5 and 17 years old in good health and CMV-seronegative.

This chain uses TRBV7-9 with TRBJ2-4; D not resolved. Trimming took 1 base from V and 3 from J, leaving 7 bases between them. Germline lookup yields CDR1 SEHNR and CDR2 FQNEAQ (reference sequence). The CDR3 runs 14 residues. The CDR3 is CASSLGSFKNIQYF. The CDR3 bases are TGTGCCAGCAGCTTAGGTAGCTTCAAAAACATTCAGTACTTC.

The V and J genes are TRBV2 and TRBJ2-7, with TRBD1 as a possible D gene (7 bases). CDR3 length equals 14 residues. V was cut by 10 bases and J by 2 bases, with 18 bases left in between. Germline V gene data show CDR1 as SNHLY and CDR2 as FYNNEI. In DNA form, the CDR3 reads TGTGCCACCCGGGGGACAGTCGTTCCCTACGAGCAGTACTTC. Amino acids: CATRGTVVPYEQYF.

The V and J genes are TRBV9 and TRBJ1-1, with 10 bases that match TRBD1. CDR3 length: 16 residues. Germline V gives CDR1 SGDLS, CDR2 YYNGEE. V gave up 4 bases and J gave up 0 bases; unmatched junction bases: 6. Written as DNA, the CDR3 is TGTGCCAGCAGCCCCCGGACAGGGGGGATGAACACTGAAGCTTTCTTT. This gives the protein CASSPRTGGMNTEAFF. Using reference TRBV9 and TRBJ1-1 for the parts outside the CDR3, the full variable domain is DSGVTQTPKHLITATGQRVTLRCSPRSGDLSVYWYQQSLDQGLQFLIQYYNGEERAKGNILERFSAQQFPDLHSELNLSSLELGDSALYFCASSPRTGGMNTEAFFGQGTRLTVV.

The rearrangement joins TRBV4-3 to TRBJ2-1; 10 bases agree with TRBD1. The CDR3 is 15 residues long. Germline V gene sequence: CDR1 LGHNA, CDR2 YSLEER. V trimming: 1 base; J trimming: 7 bases; junction bases outside the gene matches: 4. CDR3 in amino acids: CASSQGQGAKNEQFF. The CDR3 bases are TGCGCCAGCAGCCAAGGACAGGGGGCGAAGAATGAGCAGTTCTTC.

V gene TRBV7-9 combines with J gene TRBJ1-6, with unresolved D. The germline V and J ends were trimmed by 0 bases and 6 bases, with 12 bases remaining between them. The CDR3 runs to 16 residues. The V gene's germline CDR1 is SEHNR and CDR2 FQNEAQ (reference sequence). CDR3 in DNA: TGTGCCAGCAGCTTAGCGCGAACACAGACTAATTCACCCCTCCACTTT. Translating gives CASSLARTQTNSPLHF.

The gene calls are TRBV13 and TRBJ2-5, with D maybe TRBD1 (6 bases). Per the germline V gene, CDR1 is PRHDT and CDR2 is FYEKMQ (reference sequence). V was cut by 1 base and J by 5 bases, with 14 bases left in between. The CDR3 spans 15 residues. CDR3 sequence (DNA): TGTGCCAGCAGCTTAGAAGGGGGTAGGACGGAGACCCAGTACTTC. Its translation: CASSLEGGRTETQYF.

This chain links TRBV5-7 with TRBJ1-3, with TRBD1 matching 12 bases. TRBV5-7 is an open reading frame whose function is uncertain. With 2 bases clipped from V and 4 bases from J, the junction kept 10 bases outside the gene matches. This CDR3 is built from 18 residues. The CDR3 coding sequence is TGTGCCAGCAGCTTCCGGGACAGGGGGCGAAGGGGAGGAAACACCATATATTTT. It codes for CASSFRDRGRRGGNTIYF.

This chain joins TRBV2 and TRBJ1-5; D is uncertain. The CDR3 runs 16 residues. The V gene lost 2 bases and the J gene lost 0 bases, with 11 bases spanning the gap. The germline V gene has CDR1 SNHLY and CDR2 FYNNEI. CDR3 in DNA: TGTGCCAGCAGTGAACTAGGAAGTGATAGCAATCAGCCCCAGCATTTT. Residues: CASSELGSDSNQPQHF. Filled out from reference TRBV2 and TRBJ1-5, the complete variable domain reads EPEVTQTPSHQVTQMGQEVILRCVPISNHLYFYWYRQILGQKVEFLVSFYNNEISEKSEIFDDQFSVERPDGSNFTLKIRSTKLEDSAMYFCASSELGSDSNQPQHFGDGTRLSIL.

The chain employs TRBV29-1 and TRBJ2-4; 10 nucleotides agree with TRBD1. The CDR3 has 11 amino acids. V shed 2 bases, J shed 14 bases, and the junction held 3 bases outside the gene matches. From germline, CDR1 is SQVTM and CDR2 ANQGSEA. Here the CDR3 reads CSVETGTGEYF. The CDR3 DNA reads as TGCAGCGTTGAAACTGGGACAGGGGAGTACTTC.

The chain has TRBV19 and TRBJ1-5, with a possible D match to TRBD1 (5 bases). V lost 3 bases, J lost 15 bases, and 21 bases lay in between. The CDR3 covers 14 residues. The germline V gene has CDR1 LNHDA and CDR2 SQIVND (reference sequence). The CDR3 is CASSIGLGQALRHF. The CDR3 nucleotides read TGTGCCAGTAGTATCGGGCTCGGACAAGCTCTTAGGCATTTT.

The chain is built from TRBV19 and TRBJ1-5; TRBD1 agrees at 8 bases. V was clipped by 0 bases and J by 6 bases; unmatched bases: 4. The CDR3 extends over 15 amino acids. The germline V gene encodes CDR1 LNHDA and CDR2 SQIVND (reference sequence). CDR3 loop: CASSIEATGVQPQHF. The CDR3 coding sequence is TGTGCCAGTAGTATAGAAGCGACAGGGGTTCAGCCCCAGCATTTT.

The V gene is TRBV6-1, the J gene TRBJ1-1; TRBD1 aligns across 9 bases. V dropped 2 bases and J dropped 3; count of bases not matched to a gene: 4. Germline loops: CDR1 MNHNS, CDR2 SASEGT. This CDR3 contains 15 residues. Here the CDR3 reads CASSELRQGDTEAFF. As DNA, the CDR3 is TGTGCCAGCAGTGAATTACGACAGGGGGACACTGAAGCTTTCTTT.

The V call is TRBV11-2, the J call TRBJ2-1; TRBD2 might be the D (5 bases). Trimming shortened V by 6 bases and J by 8 bases, and 11 bases separated the two germline ends. This CDR3 is built from 12 residues. The germline V gene encodes CDR1 SGHAT and CDR2 FQNNGV. The CDR3 DNA sequence: TGTGCCAGCAGTTGGAGGCAGGATGAGCAGTTCTTC. Its protein product is CASSWRQDEQFF. Variable domain in full (rest from reference TRBV11-2 and TRBJ2-1): EAGVAQSPRYKIIEKRQSVAFWCNPISGHATLYWYQQILGQGPKLLIQFQNNGVVDDSQLPKDRFSAERLKGVDSTLKIQPAKLEDSAVYLCASSWRQDEQFFGPGTRLTVL.

The V and J genes are TRBV5-1 and TRBJ2-7, with D possibly being TRBD1 (6 bases). This CDR3 has 12 residues. Trimming removed 0 bases from V and 8 bases from J, with 9 bases in between. Germline V gene sequence: CDR1 SGHRS, CDR2 YFSETQ. CDR3 nucleotide sequence: TGCGCCAGCAGCTTGGACAGGGTTCAGCAGTACTTC. It specifies CASSLDRVQQYF.

The rearrangement links TRBV2 to TRBJ1-4; no reliable D call. CDR1 SNHLY and CDR2 FYNNEI come from the germline V gene. The CDR3 contains 15 residues. The V end lost 1 base, the J end lost 8 bases, and 14 bases lay between the germline ends. CDR3 protein: CASSEERDIGEKLFF. The CDR3 DNA reads TGTGCCAGCAGTGAAGAGAGGGATATAGGCGAAAAACTGTTTTTT.

V gene TRBV30 combines with J gene TRBJ1-1; TRBD1 aligns across 10 bases. This CDR3 has 15 amino acids. The germline gives CDR1 GTSNPN, CDR2 SVGIG (reference sequence). The J segment lost 5 bases and the V segment lost 8 bases, leaving 14 bases of the junction unmatched. CDR3 loop: CAISTPTGGRTEAFF. The CDR3 DNA reads TGTGCCATTTCCACACCGACAGGGGGCAGGACTGAAGCTTTCTTT.

V is TRBV19 and J is TRBJ2-7; D call uncertain. Germline lookup yields CDR1 LNHDA and CDR2 SQIVND (reference sequence). This CDR3 has 14 amino acids. V was clipped by 8 bases and J by 3 bases, with 17 bases between them. CDR3 loop: CASAEWLNNYEQYF. The CDR3 DNA reads as TGTGCCAGTGCTGAGTGGTTGAATAACTACGAGCAGTACTTC.

V is TRBV5-6 and J is TRBJ1-1; possible D gene TRBD1, 5 bases. Germline lookup yields CDR1 SGHDT and CDR2 YYEEEE. The CDR3 is 13 amino acids. The ends were cut back, 4 bases at V and 11 bases at J, with 18 bases in the middle. The DNA for the CDR3 is TGTGCCAGCAGCGCGGGACGGGGGAGTTGGGCTTTCTTT. Residues: CASSAGRGSWAFF.

The chain is built from TRBV6-6 and TRBJ2-3, with 8 bases aligning to TRBD1. The CDR3 contains 14 residues. V lost 5 bases to trimming and J lost 3 bases; unmatched junction nucleotides: 4. Germline V CDR1 and CDR2: MNHNY, SVGAGI (reference sequence). CDR3 sequence: CASSLRDRTDTQYF. The CDR3 coding sequence is TGTGCCAGCAGTCTCCGGGACAGGACAGATACGCAGTATTTT.

The chain uses TRBV10-2 and TRBJ2-1; D perhaps matches TRBD2 (6 bases). Germline CDR1 WSHSY, CDR2 SAAADI. The CDR3 consists of 15 residues. Trimming cost V 8 bases and J 7 bases, with 21 bases left between them. CDR3 sequence reads: CASRLTLGGANEQFF. For the CDR3, the DNA is TGCGCCAGCCGACTCACCCTTGGCGGGGCTAATGAGCAGTTCTTC.

The CDR3 loop is CASRQGAITGGYTF. CDR3 bases: TGTGCCAGCCGACAGGGGGCAATTACGGGGGGCTACACCTTC. The V call is TRBV11-2, the J call TRBJ1-2; 10 bases fit TRBD1. Per germline, CDR1 SGHAT and CDR2 FQNNGV. This CDR3 spans 14 amino acids. With V trimmed by 8 bases and J by 8 bases, 11 bases remained unmatched.